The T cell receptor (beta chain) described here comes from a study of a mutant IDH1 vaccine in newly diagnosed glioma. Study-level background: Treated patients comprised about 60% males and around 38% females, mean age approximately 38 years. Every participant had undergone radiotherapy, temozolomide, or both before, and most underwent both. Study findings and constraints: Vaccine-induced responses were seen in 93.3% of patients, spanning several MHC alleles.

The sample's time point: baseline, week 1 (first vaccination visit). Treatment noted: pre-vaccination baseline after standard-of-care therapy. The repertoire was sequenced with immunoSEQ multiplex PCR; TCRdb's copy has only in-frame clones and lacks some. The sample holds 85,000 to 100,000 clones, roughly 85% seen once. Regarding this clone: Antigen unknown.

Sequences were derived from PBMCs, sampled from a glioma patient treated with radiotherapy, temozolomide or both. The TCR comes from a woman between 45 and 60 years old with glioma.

As DNA, the CDR3 is TGTGCCACCAGCGAAGAGGGCAATCAGCCCCAGCATTTT. Translation gives CATSEEGNQPQHF. The V and J genes are TRBV15 and TRBJ1-5; D is ambiguous. CDR1 is LNHNV, CDR2 YYDKDF, per germline (reference sequence). Deletions cut 5 bases from V and 2 bases from J, with 7 bases between. The CDR3 is 13 residues long.